What follows are 23 T cell receptor beta chains derived from one specimen sequenced in a study of T cells after yellow fever vaccination. One entry per CDR3 protein results from TCRdb running MiXCR on the 5' RACE reads. Of 90,000 to 150,000 distinct CDR3 sequences listed, roughly 6.8% are singletons. This material consisted of CD4+ T cells sorted from PBMCs, taken roughly seven weeks after the first yellow fever vaccination. All receptors come from a man aged 18 to 29 who received the YFV17D yellow fever vaccine.

This clonotype was counted at least ten times. This rearrangement joins TRBV7-9 to TRBJ1-3, with D tentatively TRBD1 (6 bases). CDR3 size: 14 residues. Trimming took 5 bases from V and 6 from J, leaving 14 bases between them. Germline CDR1 is SEHNR and CDR2 is FQNEAQ (reference sequence). The chain's CDR3 is CASSGRTVTNTIYF. In DNA, the CDR3 is TGTGCCAGCAGCGGACGGACAGTTACAAACACCATATATTTT.

There are many counts of this clonotype. V is TRBV6-2 or TRBV6-3 and J is TRBJ2-1, with D hard to call. The CDR3 contains 13 residues. Looked up from germline, CDR1 is MNHEY and CDR2 is SVGEGT. V dropped 2 bases and J dropped 7 bases, with 9 bases sitting between them. The CDR3, as DNA: TGTGCCAGCAGTTACATGCTGGGGAATGAGCAGTTCTTC. Encoded protein: CASSYMLGNEQFF.

The table lists this clonotype with a few counts. The genes are TRBV30 and TRBJ2-2, with 7 bases fitting TRBD2. The CDR3 runs 15 residues. The junction had 5 bases not matched to a gene; V was cut back by 1 base and J by 3 bases. The germline V gene has CDR1 GTSNPN and CDR2 SVGIG (reference sequence). The CDR3 sequence is CAWSGSLADTGELFF. For the CDR3, the DNA is TGTGCCTGGAGTGGTTCCCTAGCGGACACCGGGGAGCTGTTTTTT.

The table lists this clonotype with many counts. DNA of the CDR3: TGTGCCATCAGGGGGCCGGTAAGCACAGATACGCAGTATTTT. Protein sequence: CAIRGPVSTDTQYF. The chain recombines TRBV10-3 with TRBJ2-3, with D perhaps TRBD1 (5 bases). The germline gives CDR1 ENHRY, CDR2 SYGVKD. The CDR3 is made up of 14 amino acids. The V end lost 6 bases, the J end lost 0 bases, and 10 bases lay between the germline ends.

This clonotype was counted many times. V is TRBV4-3 and J is TRBJ2-3; no reliable D call. The ends were cut back, 0 bases at V and 4 bases at J, with 8 bases in the middle. This CDR3 region has 14 residues. Germline CDR1 reads LGHNA; CDR2 reads YSLEER. DNA of the CDR3: TGCGCCAGCAGCCAAGATGTCCTAGCAGATACGCAGTATTTT. Its protein product is CASSQDVLADTQYF.

This clonotype was detected ten times or more. The chain joins TRBV20-1 to TRBJ2-7; unclear D gene. From germline, CDR1 is DFQATT and CDR2 SNEGSKA (reference sequence). Trimming removed 6 bases from V and 0 bases from J, with 12 bases in between. This CDR3 has 13 residues. The CDR3 nucleotides read TGCAGTGCAGAAGACTCGAGCTCCTACGAGCAGTACGTC. Translating it yields CSAEDSSSYEQYV.

This clonotype was seen a handful of times. The chain employs TRBV9 and TRBJ2-5; 10 positions match TRBD2. Germline CDR1 and CDR2: SGDLS and YYNGEE. J lost 5 bases, V lost 0 bases, and 13 bases had no gene match. The CDR3 contains 18 residues. The CDR3 loop reads CASSVAPVKRGGLETQYF. The CDR3 DNA is TGTGCCAGCAGCGTAGCTCCCGTTAAGCGGGGGGGCCTCGAGACCCAGTACTTC. The full variable domain, with the rest looked up from reference TRBV9 and TRBJ2-5, is DSGVTQTPKHLITATGQRVTLRCSPRSGDLSVYWYQQSLDQGLQFLIQYYNGEERAKGNILERFSAQQFPDLHSELNLSSLELGDSALYFCASSVAPVKRGGLETQYFGPGTRLLVL.

This clonotype has at least ten counts. V gene TRBV2 combines with J gene TRBJ2-3; 7 bases map to TRBD2. The germline V gene has CDR1 SNHLY and CDR2 FYNNEI. Trimming cost V 4 bases and J 5 bases; bases outside gene matches: 6. The CDR3 loop spans 14 amino acids. The CDR3 coding sequence is TGTGCCAGCAGTGTGAGCGGGGCGGAAGATACGCAGTATTTT. Residues: CASSVSGAEDTQYF.

A remark on this clonotype: This may be a read error, as it is one base from a much larger clone. The V gene is TRBV6-2 or TRBV6-3, the J gene TRBJ2-1; TRBD2 might be the D (5 bases). The V gene's germline CDR1 is MNHEY and CDR2 SVGEGT. V dropped 2 bases and J dropped 8 bases, with 22 bases sitting between them. CDR3 length: 17 residues. The CDR3 nucleotides read TGTGCCAGCAGTTACCCGGAGGTTTTGGATAGCGTGGATGAGCAGTTCTTC. It is translated as CASSYPEVLDSVDEQFF.

This clonotype has at least ten counts. The CDR3 here is CASSSRATATLHTDTQYF. The CDR3 DNA follows: TGTGCCAGCAGCTCGCGTGCGACCGCTACTCTTCACACAGATACGCAGTATTTT. The chain carries TRBV11-2 and TRBJ2-3; D remains ambiguous. Trimming pared 4 bases from V and 2 bases from J, leaving 22 bases between. The CDR3 sequence is 18 residues long. CDR1 SGHAT and CDR2 FQNNGV come from the germline V gene.

At least ten counts were recorded for this clonotype. The chain carries TRBV14 and TRBJ2-2; 7 bases match TRBD2. J was trimmed by 6 bases and V by 5 bases; bases with no gene match: 3. Germline values: CDR1 SGHDN, CDR2 FVKESK. The CDR3 is made up of 13 amino acids. CDR3 DNA: TGTGCCAGCAGCGGGAGGGCCTCCGGGGAGCTGTTTTTT. It is translated as CASSGRASGELFF.

This clonotype was observed at least ten times. The V gene is TRBV3-1, the J gene TRBJ2-5; D is undetermined. The germline V and J ends were trimmed by 0 bases and 7 bases, with 12 bases remaining between them. The germline gives CDR1 LGHDT, CDR2 YNNKEL (reference sequence). This CDR3 region has 14 residues. CDR3 sequence (DNA): TGTGCCAGCAGCCAAGAGTGGAAGGCAGTGACCCAGTACTTC. Translated, it gives CASSQEWKAVTQYF.

The table lists this clonotype with many counts. The chain joins TRBV3-1 to TRBJ2-5, with 13 bases fitting TRBD2. Germline CDR1 is LGHDT and CDR2 is YNNKEL (reference sequence). The trim removed 0 bases at V and 6 bases at J, leaving 19 bases unmatched. The CDR3 runs to 21 residues. The CDR3 region has the DNA TGTGCCAGCAGCCAAGACCCCCTTCGACTAGCGGGGGGCCGTCGCGGGAAGACCCAGTACTTC. Translation: CASSQDPLRLAGGRRGKTQYF.

This clonotype was seen ten or more times. The V and J genes are TRBV6-5 and TRBJ2-6; 11 bases map to TRBD1. The junction had 6 bases not matched to a gene; V was cut back by 1 base and J by 4 bases. CDR1 and CDR2 (germline): MNHEY, SVGAGI. There are 18 residues in the CDR3. The CDR3 protein is CASSYFGQGAAGANVLTF. CDR3 DNA sequence: TGTGCCAGCAGTTACTTCGGACAGGGGGCTGCCGGGGCCAACGTCCTGACTTTC.

This clonotype was counted many times. The chain couples TRBV2 to TRBJ2-1; a weak D match, TRBD2 (5 bases). Trimming pared 5 bases from V and 0 bases from J, leaving 14 bases between. CDR1 is SNHLY, CDR2 FYNNEI, per germline. This CDR3 spans 16 amino acids. The CDR3 region is CASSPGERSSYNEQFF. In DNA, the CDR3 is TGTGCCAGCAGTCCCGGGGAGCGGAGCTCCTACAATGAGCAGTTCTTC.

This clonotype was counted at least ten times. The chain couples TRBV7-8 to TRBJ2-1, with TRBD1 matching over 8 bases. CDR3 length: 16 residues. Per the germline V gene, CDR1 is SGHVS and CDR2 is FQNEAQ. With 5 bases clipped from V and 6 bases from J, the junction kept 12 bases outside the gene matches. CDR3 sequence (DNA): TGTGCCAGCAGCGCCAAGAGGGGGACAGGCCGCAATGAGCAGTTCTTC. Translating it yields CASSAKRGTGRNEQFF.

This clonotype has a count of ten or more. V gene TRBV5-5 combines with J gene TRBJ1-2; TRBD1 might be the D (5 bases). The V end lost 2 bases, the J end lost 7 bases, and 9 bases lay between the germline ends. Germline CDR1 is SGHKS and CDR2 is YYEKEE (reference sequence). The CDR3 runs 12 residues. Written as DNA, the CDR3 is TGTGCCAGCAGCTTCAGGGTCCTTGGCTACACCTTC. Translated, it gives CASSFRVLGYTF.

This clonotype was picked up many times. The V call is TRBV5-6, the J call TRBJ2-7, with 7 nucleotides matching TRBD1. The germline gives CDR1 SGHDT, CDR2 YYEEEE. CDR3 length: 16 residues. Trimming took 4 bases from V and 5 from J; bases not matched to a gene: 15. DNA for the CDR3: TGTGCCAGCAGCGGTACCGGGACAGAACTCTGGCACGAGCAGTACTTC. Translating gives CASSGTGTELWHEQYF.

This clonotype has ten or more counts. The V and J genes are TRBV4-1 and TRBJ2-5; 8 bases map to TRBD1. V lost 2 bases and J lost 3; bases outside the gene matches: 5. CDR1 MGHRA and CDR2 YSYEKL come from the germline V gene. CDR3 size: 15 residues. The CDR3 DNA follows: TGCGCCAGCAGCCAAAGGGGACAGGCAGAAGAGACCCAGTACTTC. It yields the protein CASSQRGQAEETQYF.

Note on this clonotype: This sequence may be a read error, since a much larger clone differs from it by one base. The chain has TRBV18 and TRBJ1-1; D perhaps matches TRBD1 (6 bases). Germline-derived CDR1 and CDR2 are KGHSH and LQKENI. The V gene lost 3 bases and the J gene lost 3 bases, with 17 bases spanning the gap. The CDR3 extends over 16 amino acids. The CDR3 DNA reads TGTGCCAGCTCACCTCTCCTCAGGGGCTTGGACACTGAAGCTTTCTTT. Translating it yields CASSPLLRGLDTEAFF.

This clonotype was recorded many times. Here the CDR3 reads CSARSVGGTDIEQFF. In DNA form, the CDR3 reads TGCAGTGCTCGGTCCGTGGGGGGTACGGACATCGAGCAGTTCTTC. This rearrangement joins TRBV20-1 to TRBJ2-1; tentatively, D is TRBD2 (6 bases). Germline lookup yields CDR1 DFQATT and CDR2 SNEGSKA (reference sequence). Trimming shortened V by 5 bases and J by 10 bases, and 24 bases separated the two germline ends. This CDR3 spans 15 amino acids.

This clonotype was counted at least ten times. The chain has TRBV28 and TRBJ2-5; D is possibly TRBD1 (5 bases). CDR1 and CDR2 from the germline V gene are MDHEN and SYDVKM. The CDR3 is made up of 12 amino acids. The V end was cut by 8 bases, the J end by 5 bases, with 12 bases between. The CDR3 reads CASGAVKETQYF. The CDR3 DNA sequence: TGTGCCAGCGGGGCAGTCAAGGAGACCCAGTACTTC.

The sample holds many counts of this clonotype. V is TRBV20-1 and J is TRBJ1-5, with D perhaps matching TRBD1 (5 bases). V dropped 6 bases and J dropped 4 bases, with 13 bases sitting between them. Germline V CDR1 and CDR2: DFQATT, SNEGSKA (reference sequence). CDR3 size: 13 residues. The CDR3 protein is CSALVDINQPQHF. The CDR3 DNA sequence: TGCAGTGCACTTGTGGACATAAATCAGCCCCAGCATTTT.